The 17 T cell receptor beta chains below all came from one sample that was sequenced in a study of shared clonotypes between healthy human individuals. Sequencing was performed with immunoSEQ multiplex PCR; in TCRdb, only in-frame clones are kept and a portion is missing. The table lists roughly 2 million clones, just under 95% of them singletons. Naive-designated CD8 cells lacked CD45RO, were positively enriched for CCR7, and omitted terminally differentiated effector memory CD45RA+ cells. The sequenced sample was naive CD8+ T cells sorted from blood. The receptor source for this set is a young man in good health.

This chain links TRBV28 with TRBJ1-2; D is uncertain. Germline lookup yields CDR1 MDHEN and CDR2 SYDVKM. The CDR3 length is 8 residues. CDR3 nucleotides: TGTGCGCCGGGTGGCTACACCTTC. Protein: CAPGGYTF.

This rearrangement joins TRBV2 to TRBJ2-5; TRBD2 matches at 9 bases. This CDR3 region has 14 residues. CDR1 is SNHLY and CDR2 is FYNNEI in the germline V gene. Trimming cost V 3 bases and J 3 bases; bases outside gene matches: 2. The DNA for the CDR3 is TGTGCCAGCAGTGAGCGGGAGGGGGAAGAGACCCAGTACTTC. It codes for CASSEREGEETQYF.

The chain has TRBV2 and TRBJ2-7; weak D call: TRBD1 (5 bases). The CDR3 loop spans 14 amino acids. Trimming pared 3 bases from V and 2 bases from J, leaving 11 bases between. Germline CDR1 SNHLY, CDR2 FYNNEI. The CDR3 coding sequence is TGTGCCAGCAGTGAGTTCGACAGACCCTACGAGCAGTACTTC. This sequence encodes CASSEFDRPYEQYF.

To note about this clone: Within the sample, other DNA sequences also encode this same CDR3. The chain joins TRBV4-3 to TRBJ1-4, with D unresolved. Between the trimmed V and J ends, which lost 4 bases and 0 bases, there was a span of 9 bases. The length of the CDR3 is 15 residues. Per the germline V gene, CDR1 is LGHNA and CDR2 is YSLEER. In DNA, the CDR3 is TGCGCCAGCAGCCGGATCCTTGCAACTAATGAAAAACTGTTTTTT. Translation gives CASSRILATNEKLFF.

For this clone: At one of its ends the junction is not consistent with the germline gene, which may arise from a read error. The chain combines TRBV11-3 with TRBJ2-2, with D perhaps TRBD1 (6 bases). CDR1 and CDR2 from the germline V gene are SGHNT and YENEEA. The CDR3 runs 16 residues. CDR3 DNA sequence: TGTGCCAGCAGCCGCCTAAGGGGGATGAACGCCGGGGAGCTGTTTTTT. Translating it yields CASSRLRGMNAGELFF.

The chain uses TRBV7-2 and TRBJ2-7, with 9 bases matching TRBD1. J lost 3 bases, V lost 3 bases, and 6 bases had no gene match. Looked up from germline, CDR1 is SGHTA and CDR2 is FQGNSA. CDR3 length: 15 residues. Here the CDR3 reads CASSLGTGTIYEQYF. The CDR3 DNA reads TGTGCCAGCAGCTTGGGGACAGGGACAATCTACGAGCAGTACTTC.

The chain recombines TRBV4-1 with TRBJ2-7; D is ambiguous. Germline V gene data show CDR1 as MGHRA and CDR2 as YSYEKL. The CDR3 has 15 amino acids. Trimming took off 0 bases at V and 2 bases at J, with 11 bases between the two ends. The CDR3 protein is CASSQDHARTYEQYF. CDR3 bases: TGCGCCAGCAGCCAAGACCACGCACGAACCTACGAGCAGTACTTC.

V gene TRBV28 combines with J gene TRBJ2-2, with 8 bases fitting TRBD1. The CDR3 runs 14 residues. Germline V gene lookup returns CDR1 MDHEN and CDR2 SYDVKM. V was clipped by 5 bases and J by 4 bases; unmatched bases: 3. The CDR3 region is CASSLTGATGELFF. CDR3 bases: TGTGCCAGCAGTCTGACAGGGGCCACCGGGGAGCTGTTTTTT.

This chain uses TRBV7-9 with TRBJ1-4; TRBD1 is a possible D gene (6 bases). The CDR3 covers 15 residues. Trimming cost V 5 bases and J 3 bases, with 13 bases left between them. Germline V gives CDR1 SEHNR, CDR2 FQNEAQ (reference sequence). The DNA for the CDR3 is TGTGCCAGCAGCCCTAGCGGGACACCTAATGAAAAACTGTTTTTT. Its translation is CASSPSGTPNEKLFF.

This chain connects TRBV7-9 to TRBJ1-2; D may be TRBD1 (5 bases). Germline lookup yields CDR1 SEHNR and CDR2 FQNEAQ (reference sequence). Between the trimmed V and J ends, which lost 5 bases and 8 bases, there was a span of 18 bases. This CDR3 is built from 14 residues. The CDR3 bases are TGTGCCAGCAGCGGAACGGGGGAATTGTGGGGCTACACCTTC. Translating gives CASSGTGELWGYTF.

The CDR3 region is CAWRSGAGNTIYF. CDR3 nucleotides: TGTGCCTGGAGGTCAGGGGCTGGAAACACCATATATTTT. The rearrangement joins TRBV30 to TRBJ1-3; D perhaps matches TRBD1 (6 bases). The CDR3 length is 13 residues. Trimming removed 3 bases from V and 2 bases from J, with 8 bases in between. Looked up from germline, CDR1 is GTSNPN and CDR2 is SVGIG (reference sequence).

The V and J genes are TRBV28 and TRBJ1-6, with D unresolved. Germline V lookup: CDR1 MDHEN, CDR2 SYDVKM. CDR3 size: 15 residues. The V and J ends lost 2 bases and 2 bases respectively, with 7 bases between them. CDR3 DNA sequence: TGTGCCAGCAGTTTACAGGAGCCCTATAATTCACCCCTCCACTTT. Translated: CASSLQEPYNSPLHF.

This chain's CDR3 is CASSLDWGSYEQYF. The CDR3 DNA sequence: TGTGCCAGCAGCTTAGACTGGGGATCCTACGAGCAGTACTTC. The chain recombines TRBV7-9 with TRBJ2-7; D not certain. Germline CDR1 reads SEHNR; CDR2 reads FQNEAQ (reference sequence). Deletions cut 1 base from V and 1 base from J, with 8 bases between. The CDR3 has 14 residues. Using reference TRBV7-9 and TRBJ2-7 for the parts outside the CDR3, the full variable domain is DTGVSQNPRHKITKRGQNVTFRCDPISEHNRLYWYRQTLGQGPEFLTYFQNEAQLEKSRLLSDRFSAERPKGSFSTLEIQRTEQGDSAMYLCASSLDWGSYEQYFGPGTRLTVT.

The V and J genes are TRBV27 and TRBJ2-3; D unclear. Germline CDR1 reads MNHEY; CDR2 reads SMNVEV (reference sequence). CDR3 length equals 14 residues. Trimming removed 6 bases at V and 1 base at J, with 11 bases between. The CDR3: CASSPEWGTDTQYF. For the CDR3, the DNA is TGTGCCAGCAGCCCTGAATGGGGCACAGATACGCAGTATTTT.

The chain couples TRBV12-5 to TRBJ1-3; the D gene is possibly TRBD1 (6 bases). The CDR3 consists of 14 residues. The V and J ends lost 2 bases and 4 bases respectively, with 9 bases between them. Germline V gives CDR1 LGHNT, CDR2 FRNRAP. CDR3 loop: CASGLQGIGNTIYF. The DNA of the CDR3 is TGTGCTAGTGGTTTGCAGGGGATCGGAAACACCATATATTTT.

About this clone itself: It may be a read error: a sequence one base away is much more abundant. The gene calls are TRBV9 and TRBJ1-1, with D possibly being TRBD1 (5 bases). V was clipped by 4 bases and J by 3 bases, with 10 bases between them. Germline CDR1 reads SGDLS; CDR2 reads YYNGEE. The length of the CDR3 is 13 residues. CDR3: CASSFGGDTEAFF. The CDR3 nucleotides are TGTGCCAGCAGCTTCGGGGGGGACACTGAAGCTTTCTTT.

The rearrangement uses TRBV27 and TRBJ2-2; D possibly corresponds to TRBD1 (6 bases). Germline CDR1 reads MNHEY; CDR2 reads SMNVEV (reference sequence). V was pared by 4 bases and J by 0 bases, with 12 bases between. CDR3 length equals 16 residues. CDR3 in amino acids: CASSWDTSTNTGELFF. The CDR3 DNA sequence: TGTGCCAGCAGTTGGGACACGTCTACGAACACCGGGGAGCTGTTTTTT.